The present entry profiles one T cell receptor (beta chain) with its context. Antigen unknown. The data were taken from a study of T cells in Graves' hyperthyroidism and ophthalmopathy. Amplified regions were TCR beta CDR3 sequences from RNA transcripts. The HTBI primer set served for first-round RT-PCR of the TCR CDR3. Each CDR3 protein gets one entry after TCRdb re-called the multiplex PCR reads with MiXCR. Of under 350,000 distinct CDR3 sequences in the sample, 25% to 30% were seen once. Patients were excluded for uncontrolled infection, other autoimmune disease, pregnancy or lactation. The germline CDR1 and CDR2 sequences are LNHNV and YYDKDF (reference sequence). Trimming took 0 bases from V and 2 from J, leaving 10 bases between them. CDR3 length: 15 amino acids. Study conclusions and caveats: Most clonotypes expanded in thyroid above 0.001 were likewise present in blood.

V gene TRBV15 combines with J gene TRBJ2-5, with D perhaps TRBD2 (5 bases). Sequencing used blood. This receptor was obtained from a man between 35 and 55 years old with Graves' hyperthyroidism that later progressed to Graves' ophthalmopathy. The CDR3 DNA sequence: TGTGCCACCAGCAGAGAGGGGAGCGGACAAGAGACCCAGTACTTC. Its protein product is CATSREGSGQETQYF.